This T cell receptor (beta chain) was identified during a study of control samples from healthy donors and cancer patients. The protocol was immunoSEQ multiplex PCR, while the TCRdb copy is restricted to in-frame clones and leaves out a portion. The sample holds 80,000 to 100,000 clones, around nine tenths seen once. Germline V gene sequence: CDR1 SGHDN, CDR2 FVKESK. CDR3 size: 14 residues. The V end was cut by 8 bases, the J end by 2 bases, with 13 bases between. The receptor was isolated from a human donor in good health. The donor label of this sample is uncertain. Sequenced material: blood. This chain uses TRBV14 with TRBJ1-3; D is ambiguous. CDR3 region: CASFQAGTGNTIYF. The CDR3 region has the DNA TGTGCCAGCTTCCAGGCGGGGACTGGAAACACCATATATTTT.